Reported below is one T cell receptor (beta chain). Original processing methods: Reference gene primers were amplified, and this amplification served to estimate nucleated cell counts. Measured with immunoSEQ multiplex PCR; TCRdb has only the in-frame clones, and not every one. For V, J and clone size, that table is used; D and trimming come from the DNA. Of fewer than 350,000 clones listed, approximately 87% are singletons. This sample is drawn from a study of blood T cell repertoires in COVID-19. Study background: Samples taken during acute and convalescent COVID-19 were collected in the United States, Italy and Spain. T cells, B-cell-depleted T cells, or PBMCs provided the cDNA or gDNA that served as material.

CDR1 SGHAT and CDR2 FQNNGV come from the germline V gene. This CDR3 is built from 18 residues. V was pared by 4 bases and J by 8 bases, with 19 bases of the junction left unmatched. The sequencing sample was made of peripheral blood. V gene TRBV11-2 combines with J gene TRBJ2-1, with 8 bases aligning to TRBD2. The source of this sequence is a woman under 40 with COVID-19, enrolled during active disease. CDR3 DNA sequence: TGTGCCAGCAGCTCCACCATGAGGGGCCGGGGGGGCCTGGATGAGCAGTTCTTC. This sequence encodes CASSSTMRGRGGLDEQFF.